Listed below are T cell receptor beta chains from one sample, sequenced in a study of blood T cell repertoires in COVID-19. TCRdb's copy holds only in-frame clones and misses some; the assay was immunoSEQ multiplex PCR. The sample has roughly 280,000 clones, about nine tenths seen once. Sequenced material: PBMCs or T cells enriched from blood (not recorded which). The source is a woman aged 55-69 years who had recovered from COVID-19. Each CDR3 is given with its conserved first and last residue. The order of the fields is D gene, J gene, clone size, V gene, CDR3 protein, CDR3 DNA. D genes are given only for firm matches. Only some rows state a clone size, as once, few, many or a class for expanded clones.

>TRBD1|TRBJ2-7|-|TRBV5-1
CASSLQGQPQEQYF
TGCGCCAGCAGCTTGCAGGGACAGCCGCAAGAGCAGTACTTC
>TRBD2|TRBJ2-3|-|TRBV7-2
CASPRTSGSTDTQYF
TGTGCCAGCCCAAGGACTAGCGGGTCCACAGATACGCAGTATTTT
>TRBD2|TRBJ2-2|-|TRBV5-1
CASSSLAGGLDTGELFF
TGCGCCAGCAGCTCTCTAGCGGGGGGGCTTGACACCGGGGAGCTGTTTTTT
>-|TRBJ2-2|-|TRBV28
CASTFGGTSSAGELFF
TGTGCCAGCACTTTCGGAGGGACCTCATCAGCCGGGGAGCTGTTTTTT
>-|TRBJ2-1|-|TRBV11-3
CASSPSGWRNEQFF
TGTGCCAGCAGCCCCTCGGGGTGGCGCAATGAGCAGTTCTTC
>-|TRBJ1-1|-|TRBV7-2
CASSTPRGGAEAFF
TGTGCCAGCAGCACGCCTCGAGGGGGTGCTGAAGCTTTCTTT
>TRBD1|TRBJ2-7|-|TRBV27
CASSPPGQGWEQYF
TGTGCCAGCAGTCCCCCGGGACAGGGCTGGGAGCAGTACTTC
>TRBD2|TRBJ2-3|-|TRBV5-8
CASSWEGWEDTQYF
TGTGCCAGCAGCTGGGAGGGGTGGGAAGATACGCAGTATTTT
>TRBD2|TRBJ2-3|once|TRBV5-1
CASSFGSGGTDTQYF
TGCGCCAGCAGCTTCGGTAGCGGGGGCACAGATACGCAGTATTTT
>-|TRBJ1-6|-|TRBV5-4
CASSLDGTSFHF
TGTGCCAGCAGCTTGGACGGTACTTCTTTCCACTTT
>-|TRBJ1-6|-|TRBV2
CAHRVYNSPLHF
TGTGCCCATCGGGTCTATAATTCACCCCTCCACTTT
>-|TRBJ2-1|few|TRBV6-5
CASRFGSPSYNEQFF
TGTGCCAGCAGATTCGGGAGTCCCTCCTACAATGAGCAGTTCTTC
>-|TRBJ1-2|once|TRBV19
CASSIGPWGGYGYTF
TGTGCCAGTAGTATCGGCCCCTGGGGGGGATATGGCTACACCTTC
>TRBD2|TRBJ2-2|-|TRBV11-3
CASSRREYTGELFF
TGTGCCAGCAGCCGGCGGGAGTACACCGGGGAGCTGTTTTTT
>-|TRBJ1-4|-|TRBV24-1
CATSRAGSEKLFF
TGTGCCACCAGCAGGGCGGGATCCGAAAAACTGTTTTTT
>TRBD2|TRBJ2-7|once|TRBV15
CATSQEGLAGDLYEQYF
TGTGCCACCAGTCAGGAAGGGCTAGCGGGAGATTTATACGAGCAGTACTTC
>-|TRBJ2-6|-|TRBV30
CAWRARESSGANVLTF
TGTGCCTGGAGGGCACGGGAGAGCTCTGGGGCCAACGTCCTGACTTTC
>TRBD1|TRBJ1-5|-|TRBV19
CASRQGGLSNQPQHF
TGTGCCAGTAGGCAAGGGGGCTTGAGCAATCAGCCCCAGCATTTT
>-|TRBJ1-5|-|TRBV5-1
CASSLVGGGDQPQHF
TGCGCCAGCAGCTTGGTAGGTGGGGGCGATCAGCCCCAGCATTTT
>-|TRBJ2-7|-|TRBV19
CATAEDSVGLEQYF
TGTGCCACTGCGGAGGACAGTGTAGGACTCGAGCAGTACTTC
>TRBD1|TRBJ1-2|-|TRBV5-1
CASSLGQGTNYGYTF
TGCGCCAGCAGCCTGGGACAGGGGACTAACTATGGCTACACCTTC
>-|TRBJ2-3|-|TRBV7-3
CASSLSSKDTQYF
TGTGCCAGCAGCTTAAGTTCTAAAGATACGCAGTATTTT
>-|TRBJ1-2|-|TRBV18
CASSPQAGEYGYTF
TGTGCCAGCTCACCACAAGCAGGGGAATATGGCTACACCTTC